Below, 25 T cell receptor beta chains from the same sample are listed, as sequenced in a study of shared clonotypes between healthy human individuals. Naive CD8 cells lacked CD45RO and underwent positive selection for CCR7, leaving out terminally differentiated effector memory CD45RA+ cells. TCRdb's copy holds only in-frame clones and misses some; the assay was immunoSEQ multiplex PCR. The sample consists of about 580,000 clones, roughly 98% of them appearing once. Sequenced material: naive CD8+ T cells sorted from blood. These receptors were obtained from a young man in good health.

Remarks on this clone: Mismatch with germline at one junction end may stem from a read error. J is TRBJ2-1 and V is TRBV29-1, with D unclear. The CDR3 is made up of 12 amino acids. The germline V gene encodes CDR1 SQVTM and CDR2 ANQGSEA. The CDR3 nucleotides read TGCAGCGTTGAGGAGTCCTTCAATGAGCAGTTCTTC. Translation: CSVEESFNEQFF.

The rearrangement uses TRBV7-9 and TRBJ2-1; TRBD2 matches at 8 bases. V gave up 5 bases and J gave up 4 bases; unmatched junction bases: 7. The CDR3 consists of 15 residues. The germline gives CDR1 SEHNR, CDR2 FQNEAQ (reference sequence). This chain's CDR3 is CASSISAGVYNEQFF. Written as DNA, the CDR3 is TGTGCCAGCAGCATCTCAGCGGGAGTTTACAATGAGCAGTTCTTC.

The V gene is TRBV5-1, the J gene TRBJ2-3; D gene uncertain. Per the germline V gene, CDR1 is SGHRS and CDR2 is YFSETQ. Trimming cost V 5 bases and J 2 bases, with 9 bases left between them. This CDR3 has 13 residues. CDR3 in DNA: TGCGCCAGCAGTGAGCACCTCACAGATACGCAGTATTTT. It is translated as CASSEHLTDTQYF. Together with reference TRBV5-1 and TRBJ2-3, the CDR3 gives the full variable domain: KAGVTQTPRYLIKTRGQQVTLSCSPISGHRSVSWYQQTPGQGLQFLFEYFSETQRNKGNFPGRFSGRQFSNSRSEMNVSTLELGDSALYLCASSEHLTDTQYFGPGTRLTVL.

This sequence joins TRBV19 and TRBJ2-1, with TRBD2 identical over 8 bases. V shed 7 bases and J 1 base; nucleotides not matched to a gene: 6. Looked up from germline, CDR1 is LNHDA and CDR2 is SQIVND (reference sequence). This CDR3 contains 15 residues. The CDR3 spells CASKPLAESYNEQFF. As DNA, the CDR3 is TGTGCCAGTAAGCCACTAGCGGAATCCTACAATGAGCAGTTCTTC.

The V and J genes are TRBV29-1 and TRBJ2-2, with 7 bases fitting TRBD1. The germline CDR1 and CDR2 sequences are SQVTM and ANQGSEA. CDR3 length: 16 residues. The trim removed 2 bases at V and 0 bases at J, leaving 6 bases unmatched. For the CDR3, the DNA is TGCAGCGTTGAACGCAATGACAGGGCGAACACCGGGGAGCTGTTTTTT. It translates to CSVERNDRANTGELFF.

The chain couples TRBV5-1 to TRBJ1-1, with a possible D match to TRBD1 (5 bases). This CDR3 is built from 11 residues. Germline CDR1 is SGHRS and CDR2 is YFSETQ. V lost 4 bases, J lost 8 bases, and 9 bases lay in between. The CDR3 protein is CASSARGEAFF. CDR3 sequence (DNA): TGCGCCAGCAGCGCGCGGGGGGAAGCTTTCTTT.

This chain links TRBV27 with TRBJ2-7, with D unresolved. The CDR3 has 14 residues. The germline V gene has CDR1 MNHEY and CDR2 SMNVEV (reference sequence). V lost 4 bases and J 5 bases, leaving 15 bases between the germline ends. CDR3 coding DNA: TGTGCCAGCAGTTACGGGTCCGGATCGGACGAGCAGTACTTC. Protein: CASSYGSGSDEQYF.

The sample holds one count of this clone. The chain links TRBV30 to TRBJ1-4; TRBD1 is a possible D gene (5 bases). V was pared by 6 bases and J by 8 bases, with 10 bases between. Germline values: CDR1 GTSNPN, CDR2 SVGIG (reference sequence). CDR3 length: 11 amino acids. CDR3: CACRGREKLFF. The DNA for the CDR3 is TGTGCCTGTAGGGGTCGGGAAAAACTGTTTTTT.

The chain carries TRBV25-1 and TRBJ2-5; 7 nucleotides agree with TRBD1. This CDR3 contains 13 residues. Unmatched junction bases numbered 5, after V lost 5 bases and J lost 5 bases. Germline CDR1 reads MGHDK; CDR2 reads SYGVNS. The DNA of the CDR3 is TGTGCCAGCAGTACAAGGGGGCTGGAGACCCAGTACTTC. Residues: CASSTRGLETQYF. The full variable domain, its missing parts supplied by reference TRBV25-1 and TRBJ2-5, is EADIYQTPRYLVIGTGKKITLECSQTMGHDKMYWYQQDPGMELHLIHYSYGVNSTEKGDLSSESTVSRIRTEHFPLTLESARPSHTSQYLCASSTRGLETQYFGPGTRLLVL.

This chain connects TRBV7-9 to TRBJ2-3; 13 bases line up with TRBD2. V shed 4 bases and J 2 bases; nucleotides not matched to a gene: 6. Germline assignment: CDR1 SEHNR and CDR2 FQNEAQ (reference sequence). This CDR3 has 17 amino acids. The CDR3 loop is CASSSLTSGRTTDTQYF. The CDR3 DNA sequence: TGTGCCAGCAGCTCCTTGACTAGCGGGAGGACCACAGATACGCAGTATTTT.

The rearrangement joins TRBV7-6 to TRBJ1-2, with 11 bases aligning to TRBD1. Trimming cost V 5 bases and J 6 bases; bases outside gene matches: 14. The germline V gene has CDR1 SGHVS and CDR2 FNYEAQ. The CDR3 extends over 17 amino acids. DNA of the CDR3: TGTGCCAGCAGCCCAACCACTAGGACAGGGGGCGCCCATGGCTACACCTTC. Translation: CASSPTTRTGGAHGYTF.

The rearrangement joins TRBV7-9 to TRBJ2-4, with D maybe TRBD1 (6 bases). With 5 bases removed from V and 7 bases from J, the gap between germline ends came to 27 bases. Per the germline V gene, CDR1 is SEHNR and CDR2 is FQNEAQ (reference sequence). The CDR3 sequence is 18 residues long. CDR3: CASSPRLRDTTPTNIQYF. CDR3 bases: TGTGCCAGCAGCCCCCGACTCCGGGACACCACACCCACGAACATTCAGTACTTC. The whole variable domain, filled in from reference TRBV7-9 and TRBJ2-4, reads DTGVSQNPRHKITKRGQNVTFRCDPISEHNRLYWYRQTLGQGPEFLTYFQNEAQLEKSRLLSDRFSAERPKGSFSTLEIQRTEQGDSAMYLCASSPRLRDTTPTNIQYFGAGTRLSVL.

CDR3: CASSDPGQHQETQYF. CDR3 nucleotides: TGTGCCAGCAGTGACCCGGGACAGCACCAAGAGACCCAGTACTTC. The chain couples TRBV2 to TRBJ2-5, with 7 bases that match TRBD1. This CDR3 is built from 15 residues. V lost 3 bases and J lost 0; bases outside the gene matches: 4. Germline V lookup: CDR1 SNHLY, CDR2 FYNNEI.

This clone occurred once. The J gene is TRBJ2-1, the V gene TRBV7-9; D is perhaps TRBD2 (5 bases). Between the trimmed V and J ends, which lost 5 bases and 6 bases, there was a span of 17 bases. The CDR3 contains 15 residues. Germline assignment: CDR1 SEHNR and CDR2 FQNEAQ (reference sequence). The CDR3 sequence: CASSKTSRGSNEQFF. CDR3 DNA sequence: TGTGCCAGCAGCAAAACTAGTCGAGGGTCCAATGAGCAGTTCTTC.

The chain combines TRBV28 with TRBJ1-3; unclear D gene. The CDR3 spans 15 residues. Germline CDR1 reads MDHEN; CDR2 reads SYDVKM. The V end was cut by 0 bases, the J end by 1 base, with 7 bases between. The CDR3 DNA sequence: TGTGCCAGCAGTTTATGGGGGAGTTCTGGAAACACCATATATTTT. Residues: CASSLWGSSGNTIYF.

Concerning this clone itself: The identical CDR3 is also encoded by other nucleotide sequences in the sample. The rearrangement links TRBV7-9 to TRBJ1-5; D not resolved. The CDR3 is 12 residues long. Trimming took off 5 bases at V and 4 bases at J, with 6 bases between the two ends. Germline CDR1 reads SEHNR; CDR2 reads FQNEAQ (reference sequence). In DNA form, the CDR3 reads TGTGCCAGCAGCCCCTCAAATCAGCCCCAGCATTTT. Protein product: CASSPSNQPQHF.

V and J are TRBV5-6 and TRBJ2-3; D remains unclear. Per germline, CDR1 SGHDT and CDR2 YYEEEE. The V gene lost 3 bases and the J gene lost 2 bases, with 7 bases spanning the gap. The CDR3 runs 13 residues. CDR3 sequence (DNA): TGTGCCAGCAGCTGGGGAAACACAGATACGCAGTATTTT. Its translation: CASSWGNTDTQYF.

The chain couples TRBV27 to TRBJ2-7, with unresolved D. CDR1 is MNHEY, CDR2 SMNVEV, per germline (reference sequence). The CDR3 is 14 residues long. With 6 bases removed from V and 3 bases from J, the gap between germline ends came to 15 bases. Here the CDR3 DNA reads TGTGCCAGCAGCCAACACATGGATAGCTACGAGCAGTACTTC. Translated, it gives CASSQHMDSYEQYF.

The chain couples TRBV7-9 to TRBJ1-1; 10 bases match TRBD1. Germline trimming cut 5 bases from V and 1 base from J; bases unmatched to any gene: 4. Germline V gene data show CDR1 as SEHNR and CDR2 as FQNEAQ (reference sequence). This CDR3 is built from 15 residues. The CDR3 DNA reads TGTGCCAGCAGCGCCGACAGGGGGCGGAACACTGAAGCTTTCTTT. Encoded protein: CASSADRGRNTEAFF.

CDR3 region: CASSPTTFASGEGDTQYF. CDR3 DNA: TGCGCCAGCAGCCCAACTACCTTTGCTAGCGGGGAGGGGGATACGCAGTATTTT. This chain connects TRBV4-1 to TRBJ2-3, with TRBD2 identical over 9 bases. Germline-derived CDR1 and CDR2 are MGHRA and YSYEKL. This CDR3 region has 18 residues. The ends lost 4 bases at V and 6 bases at J; junction bases unmatched: 17.

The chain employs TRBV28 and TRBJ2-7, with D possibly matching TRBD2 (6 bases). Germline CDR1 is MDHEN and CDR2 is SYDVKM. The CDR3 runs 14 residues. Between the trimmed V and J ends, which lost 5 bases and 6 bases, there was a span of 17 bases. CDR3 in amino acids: CASSPGVLGAEQYF. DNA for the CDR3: TGTGCCAGCAGTCCGGGAGTCCTCGGGGCCGAGCAGTACTTC.

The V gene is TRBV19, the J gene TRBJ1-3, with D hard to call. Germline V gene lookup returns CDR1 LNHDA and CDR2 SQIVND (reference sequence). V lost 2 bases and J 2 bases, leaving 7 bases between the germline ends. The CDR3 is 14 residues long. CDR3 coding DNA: TGTGCCAGTAGTATATCAAGGCCTGGAAACACCATATATTTT. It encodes CASSISRPGNTIYF.

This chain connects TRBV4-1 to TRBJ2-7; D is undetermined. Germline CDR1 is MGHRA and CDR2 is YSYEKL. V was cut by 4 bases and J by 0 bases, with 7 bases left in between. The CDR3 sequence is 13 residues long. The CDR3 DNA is TGCGCCAGCAGCCTTACAGACTCCTACGAGCAGTACTTC. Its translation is CASSLTDSYEQYF.

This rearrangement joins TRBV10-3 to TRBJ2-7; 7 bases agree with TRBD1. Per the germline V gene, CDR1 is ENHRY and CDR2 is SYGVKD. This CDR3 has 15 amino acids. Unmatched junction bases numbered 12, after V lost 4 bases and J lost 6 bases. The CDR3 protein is CAISAPGQPRGEQYF. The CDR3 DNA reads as TGTGCCATCAGTGCCCCGGGACAGCCTAGAGGCGAGCAGTACTTC.

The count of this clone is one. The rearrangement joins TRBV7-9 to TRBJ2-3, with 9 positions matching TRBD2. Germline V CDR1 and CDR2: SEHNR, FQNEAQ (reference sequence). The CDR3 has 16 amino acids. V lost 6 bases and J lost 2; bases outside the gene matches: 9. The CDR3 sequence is CASRLSSGRFTDTQYF. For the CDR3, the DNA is TGTGCCAGCAGATTATCAAGCGGGAGGTTCACAGATACGCAGTATTTT.